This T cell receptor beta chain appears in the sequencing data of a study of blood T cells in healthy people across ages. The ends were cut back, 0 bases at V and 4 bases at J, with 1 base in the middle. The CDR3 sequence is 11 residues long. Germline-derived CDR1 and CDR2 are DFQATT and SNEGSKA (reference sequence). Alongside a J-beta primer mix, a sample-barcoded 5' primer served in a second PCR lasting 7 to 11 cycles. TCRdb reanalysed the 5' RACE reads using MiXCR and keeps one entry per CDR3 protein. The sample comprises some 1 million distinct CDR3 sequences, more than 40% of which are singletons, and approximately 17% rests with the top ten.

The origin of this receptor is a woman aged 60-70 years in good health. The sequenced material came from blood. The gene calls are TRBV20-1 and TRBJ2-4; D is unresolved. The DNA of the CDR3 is TGCAGTGCTAGAGAGAAAAACATTCAGTACTTC. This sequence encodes CSAREKNIQYF.